This is a list of T cell receptor beta chains from one sample in a study of post-analysis software for immune sequencing data. Via MiXCR, TCRdb re-called the PCR reads, giving one row per CDR3 protein. The sample yields a few hundred thousand distinct CDR3 sequences, around 31% seen once. Sequenced sample: blood. The receptors derive from a girl under 18 with multiple sclerosis. Each CDR3 is given with its conserved first and last residue. Each record gives: CDR3 protein, J gene, V gene, clone size. Clone size is stated in some rows and not others, as once, few, many or a class when expanded.

CDR3aa: CASSQINAGQGASAYGYTF
j_gene: TRBJ1-2
v_gene: TRBV4-1
abundance: many

CDR3aa: CATSDPVMAGYTF
j_gene: TRBJ1-2
v_gene: TRBV24-1
abundance: few

CDR3aa: CASSLDRGATNEKLFF
j_gene: TRBJ1-4
v_gene: TRBV5-1
abundance: -

CDR3aa: CASSSAGVKDSPLHF
j_gene: TRBJ1-6
v_gene: TRBV5-1
abundance: -

CDR3aa: CASSYSASAGQGNEQYF
j_gene: TRBJ2-7
v_gene: TRBV6-6
abundance: few

CDR3aa: CASSLGRVPSYNEQYF
j_gene: -
v_gene: TRBV7-8
abundance: -

CDR3aa: CSVLDRRLHYEQYF
j_gene: TRBJ2-7
v_gene: TRBV20-1
abundance: -

CDR3aa: CSARDGQVNTEAFF
j_gene: TRBJ1-1
v_gene: TRBV20-1
abundance: -

CDR3aa: CATSEAGTSSNEQFF
j_gene: TRBJ2-1
v_gene: TRBV24-1
abundance: -

CDR3aa: CASSASRGSPAYEQYF
j_gene: TRBJ2-7
v_gene: TRBV6-1
abundance: -

CDR3aa: CASSFVAGGYNEQVF
j_gene: TRBJ2-1
v_gene: TRBV5-1
abundance: -

CDR3aa: CASTRDYNEQFF
j_gene: TRBJ2-1
v_gene: TRBV12-3/TRBV12-4
abundance: few

CDR3aa: CASSAGTVVGTQYF
j_gene: -
v_gene: TRBV7-9
abundance: -

CDR3aa: CASSGDTFSGANVLTF
j_gene: TRBJ2-6
v_gene: TRBV6-5
abundance: few

CDR3aa: CASSHPLADTQYF
j_gene: TRBJ2-3
v_gene: TRBV27
abundance: few

CDR3aa: CASSKRANTGYTF
j_gene: TRBJ1-2
v_gene: TRBV21-1
abundance: few

CDR3aa: CAIRRDPTYGYTF
j_gene: TRBJ1-2
v_gene: TRBV10-3
abundance: once

CDR3aa: CSVYSIIGGEWNDEKLFF
j_gene: TRBJ1-4
v_gene: TRBV29-1
abundance: few

CDR3aa: CSGAPGSFRYTDTQYF
j_gene: TRBJ2-3
v_gene: TRBV29-1
abundance: -

CDR3aa: CSASLPGDRPRVGLSSYEQYF
j_gene: TRBJ2-7
v_gene: TRBV20-1
abundance: -

CDR3aa: CASSPGGLQPGELFF
j_gene: TRBJ2-2
v_gene: TRBV5-4
abundance: few

CDR3aa: CASKWRTGDTGELFF
j_gene: TRBJ2-2
v_gene: TRBV19
abundance: -

CDR3aa: CASSLGVAGGTDTQYF
j_gene: TRBJ2-3
v_gene: TRBV12-3/TRBV12-4
abundance: -

CDR3aa: CASSYSGLTDTNYGYTF
j_gene: TRBJ1-2
v_gene: TRBV6-5
abundance: -

CDR3aa: CASSFRGRNEQYF
j_gene: TRBJ2-7
v_gene: TRBV11-2
abundance: -

CDR3aa: CASSSQPRGSSYNEQFF
j_gene: TRBJ2-1
v_gene: TRBV7-8
abundance: -

CDR3aa: CAWADSRNTEAFF
j_gene: TRBJ1-1
v_gene: TRBV30
abundance: -

CDR3aa: CATSNWETGVSGANVLTF
j_gene: TRBJ2-6
v_gene: TRBV15
abundance: few

CDR3aa: CASSQDRGVGETQYF
j_gene: TRBJ2-5
v_gene: TRBV4-2
abundance: -

CDR3aa: CASSPGARGPYNEQFF
j_gene: TRBJ2-1
v_gene: TRBV7-7
abundance: -

CDR3aa: CASSLGSDNEQFF
j_gene: TRBJ2-1
v_gene: TRBV5-1
abundance: few

CDR3aa: CASRQAPTLTDTQYF
j_gene: TRBJ2-3
v_gene: TRBV6-6
abundance: -

CDR3aa: CASSYEGGGNYGYTF
j_gene: TRBJ1-2
v_gene: TRBV6-5
abundance: -

CDR3aa: CASSSYRGSGDTQYF
j_gene: TRBJ2-3
v_gene: TRBV25-1
abundance: -

CDR3aa: CSVRGQGAGILNTEAFF
j_gene: TRBJ1-1
v_gene: TRBV29-1
abundance: -

CDR3aa: CASSPLGLAGLQETQYF
j_gene: TRBJ2-5
v_gene: TRBV18
abundance: -

CDR3aa: CASSSPSGGDSIQYF
j_gene: -
v_gene: TRBV28
abundance: -

CDR3aa: CASSSNPPGVDSPLHF
j_gene: TRBJ1-6
v_gene: TRBV5-1
abundance: -

CDR3aa: CSARTDRTGADVLTF
j_gene: TRBJ2-6
v_gene: TRBV20-1
abundance: -

CDR3aa: CAINTGGPSYEQYF
j_gene: TRBJ2-7
v_gene: TRBV10-3
abundance: -

CDR3aa: CASSQDGVFADTQYF
j_gene: TRBJ2-3
v_gene: TRBV4-1
abundance: few

CDR3aa: CASSWRGVGYNEQFF
j_gene: TRBJ2-1
v_gene: TRBV7-9
abundance: -

CDR3aa: CASSFDVRTTDTQYF
j_gene: TRBJ2-3
v_gene: TRBV5-5
abundance: -

CDR3aa: CASSQDLRGPAGNQPQHF
j_gene: TRBJ1-5
v_gene: TRBV4-2
abundance: -

CDR3aa: CASSFGPLKTQYF
j_gene: TRBJ2-5
v_gene: TRBV7-2
abundance: few

CDR3aa: CASSQEASGGGEQETQYF
j_gene: TRBJ2-5
v_gene: TRBV4-1
abundance: many

CDR3aa: CASSFPRDDNEQYF
j_gene: TRBJ2-5
v_gene: TRBV28
abundance: -

CDR3aa: CSVEAGGIGAFF
j_gene: TRBJ1-1
v_gene: TRBV29-1
abundance: -

CDR3aa: CASSIGGQGVYEQYF
j_gene: TRBJ2-7
v_gene: TRBV19
abundance: once

CDR3aa: CASSDERSLSTDTQYF
j_gene: TRBJ2-3
v_gene: TRBV6-4
abundance: few

CDR3aa: CASSLGPNSYEQYF
j_gene: TRBJ2-7
v_gene: TRBV5-1
abundance: -

CDR3aa: CASSPIEETQFF
j_gene: TRBJ2-1
v_gene: TRBV12-3/TRBV12-4
abundance: -

CDR3aa: CASSLLTSGSTDTQYF
j_gene: TRBJ2-3
v_gene: TRBV11-2
abundance: few

CDR3aa: CASSLGTVNSPLHF
j_gene: TRBJ1-6
v_gene: TRBV7-3
abundance: few